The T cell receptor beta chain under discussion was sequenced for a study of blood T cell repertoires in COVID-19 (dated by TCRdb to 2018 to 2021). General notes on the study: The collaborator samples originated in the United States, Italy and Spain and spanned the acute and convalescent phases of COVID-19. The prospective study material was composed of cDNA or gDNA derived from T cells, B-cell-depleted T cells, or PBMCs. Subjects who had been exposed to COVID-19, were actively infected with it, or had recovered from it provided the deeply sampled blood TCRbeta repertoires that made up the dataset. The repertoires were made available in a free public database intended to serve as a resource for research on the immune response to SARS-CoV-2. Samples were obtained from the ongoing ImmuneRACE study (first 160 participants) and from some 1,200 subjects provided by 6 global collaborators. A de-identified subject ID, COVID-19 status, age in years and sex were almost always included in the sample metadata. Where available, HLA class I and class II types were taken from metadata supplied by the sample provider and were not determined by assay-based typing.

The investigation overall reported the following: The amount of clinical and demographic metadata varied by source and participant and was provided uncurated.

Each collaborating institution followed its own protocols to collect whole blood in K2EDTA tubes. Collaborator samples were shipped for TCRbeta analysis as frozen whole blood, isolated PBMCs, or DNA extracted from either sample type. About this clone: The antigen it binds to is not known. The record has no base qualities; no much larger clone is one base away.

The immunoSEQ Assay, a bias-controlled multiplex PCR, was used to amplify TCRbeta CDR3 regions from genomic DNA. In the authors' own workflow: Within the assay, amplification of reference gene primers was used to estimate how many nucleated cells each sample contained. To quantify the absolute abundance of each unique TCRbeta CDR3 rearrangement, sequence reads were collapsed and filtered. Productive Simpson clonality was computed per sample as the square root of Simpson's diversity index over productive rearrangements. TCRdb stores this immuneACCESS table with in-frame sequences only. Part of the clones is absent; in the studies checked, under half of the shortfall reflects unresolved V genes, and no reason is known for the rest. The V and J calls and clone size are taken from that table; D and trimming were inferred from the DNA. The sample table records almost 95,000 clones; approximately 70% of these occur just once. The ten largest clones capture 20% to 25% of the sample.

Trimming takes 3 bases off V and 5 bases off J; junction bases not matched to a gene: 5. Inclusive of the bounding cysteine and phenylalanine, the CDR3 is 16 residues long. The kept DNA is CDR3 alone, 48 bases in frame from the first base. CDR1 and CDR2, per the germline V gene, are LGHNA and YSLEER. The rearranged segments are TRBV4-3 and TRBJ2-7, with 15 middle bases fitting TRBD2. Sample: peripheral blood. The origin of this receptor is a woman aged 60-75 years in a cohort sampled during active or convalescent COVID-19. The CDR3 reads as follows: CASSQGLAGGVNEQYF. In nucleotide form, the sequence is TGCGCCAGCAGCCAGGGACTAGCGGGGGGAGTCAACGAGCAGTACTTC.